Below are 21 T cell receptor beta chains sequenced from a single sample in a study of regulatory T cells in long-lasting Graves disease. For TCR beta, libraries came from iRepertoire HTBI primers and Arm-PCR of CDR3 regions. TCRdb re-derived calls from the multiplex PCR reads in MiXCR, one entry per CDR3 protein. The table records under 350,000 distinct CDR3 sequences, 22% of them present only once. Time point given: persistent/refractory GD, antithyroid drugs over 5 years with positive TRAb. PBMC-derived RNA was used for the TCR library. The sample was peripheral blood mononuclear cells (PBMCs), taken when the disease was refractory, from a patient treated with antithyroid drugs. These receptors all come from a female donor with Graves disease.

This sequence joins TRBV15 and TRBJ2-3; 7 nucleotides align to TRBD2. The germline V gene has CDR1 LNHNV and CDR2 YYDKDF (reference sequence). This CDR3 is built from 15 residues. With 0 bases clipped from V and 2 bases from J, the junction kept 2 bases outside the gene matches. The CDR3 spells CATSREAGDTDTQYF. DNA for the CDR3: TGTGCCACCAGCAGAGAGGCGGGAGACACAGATACGCAGTATTTT. The whole variable domain, remainder taken from reference TRBV15 and TRBJ2-3, is DAMVIQNPRYQVTQFGKPVTLSCSQTLNHNVMYWYQQKSSQAPKLLFHYYDKDFNNEADTPDNFQSRRPNTSFCFLDIRSPGLGDTAMYLCATSREAGDTDTQYFGPGTRLTVL.

CDR3 in amino acids: CSATDRGREQYF. The CDR3 DNA reads TGCAGTGCTACGGACAGGGGACGGGAGCAGTACTTC. The genes are TRBV20-1 and TRBJ2-7; 9 nucleotides align to TRBD1. V lost 4 bases, J lost 7 bases, and 5 bases stayed unmatched. In germline, CDR1 is DFQATT, CDR2 SNEGSKA (reference sequence). The CDR3 consists of 12 residues.

This clonotype was picked up many times. The V gene is TRBV28, the J gene TRBJ2-6; 9 nucleotides align to TRBD1. The CDR3 covers 16 residues. Germline CDR1 reads MDHEN; CDR2 reads SYDVKM. Germline trimming cut 6 bases from V and 2 bases from J; bases unmatched to any gene: 5. The CDR3 loop reads CASSFNRGPGANVLTF. The CDR3 DNA reads TGTGCCAGCAGCTTCAACAGGGGGCCTGGGGCCAACGTCCTGACTTTC.

Notes on this clonotype: Mismatch with germline at one junction end may stem from a read error. The chain combines TRBV20-1 with TRBJ2-7, with 9 positions matching TRBD1. CDR3 length: 14 amino acids. Germline V gene sequence: CDR1 DFQATT, CDR2 SNEGSKA (reference sequence). DNA for the CDR3: TGCAGTACTAGGACTCGGGACAGGGTTTACGAGCAGTACTTC. Its protein product is CSTRTRDRVYEQYF.

This clonotype turned up a few times. CDR3 residues: CASSTWTGEDTGELFF. The CDR3 coding sequence is TGTGCCAGCAGCACATGGACAGGGGAGGACACCGGGGAGCTGTTTTTT. V usage is TRBV7-6 and J usage is TRBJ2-2; 9 nucleotides match TRBD1. The CDR3 loop spans 16 amino acids. Trimming removed 5 bases from V and 3 bases from J; junction bases left unmatched: 7. Germline V lookup: CDR1 SGHVS, CDR2 FNYEAQ.

This clonotype has a count of ten or more. The chain couples TRBV28 to TRBJ2-7; the D is unclear. The germline V and J ends were trimmed by 6 bases and 2 bases, with 17 bases remaining between them. The V gene's germline CDR1 is MDHEN and CDR2 SYDVKM. The CDR3 totals 15 residues. CDR3 loop: CASRQDGTETYEQYF. The CDR3 DNA reads as TGTGCCAGCAGGCAGGACGGAACAGAAACCTACGAGCAGTACTTC.

This clonotype was counted a few times. The J gene is TRBJ2-7, the V gene TRBV6-1; 14 bases fit TRBD2. Germline CDR1 MNHNS, CDR2 SASEGT. J lost 4 bases, V lost 6 bases, and 5 bases had no gene match. CDR3 length equals 15 residues. The CDR3 bases are TGTGCCAGCAGCCTGCGACTAGCGGGAGGGTACGAGCAGTACTTC. This codes for CASSLRLAGGYEQYF.

The table lists this clonotype with a few counts. The CDR3 DNA follows: TGCAGCATCTCCGGGACAGGGGGCTCGGGGACCCAGTACTTC. Its protein is CSISGTGGSGTQYF. The chain links TRBV29-1 to TRBJ2-5, with TRBD1 identical over 12 bases. The CDR3 length is 14 residues. With V trimmed by 8 bases and J by 7 bases, 11 bases remained unmatched. Germline V lookup: CDR1 SQVTM, CDR2 ANQGSEA.

This clonotype has ten or more counts. V is TRBV12-3 or TRBV12-4 and J is TRBJ1-1; no firm D call. The CDR3 covers 16 residues. The germline V and J ends were trimmed by 6 bases and 1 base, with 18 bases remaining between them. The CDR3, as DNA: TGTGCCAGCAGCAACCAAGGAAGGATTTGGAACACTGAAGCTTTCTTT. This encodes CASSNQGRIWNTEAFF.

This clonotype was counted ten times or more. This sequence joins TRBV28 and TRBJ1-4; 8 nucleotides align to TRBD1. J was trimmed by 0 bases and V by 3 bases; bases with no gene match: 6. The CDR3 contains 17 residues. Germline CDR1 MDHEN, CDR2 SYDVKM. CDR3 nucleotides: TGTGCCAGCAGTTTGACAGGGGACCTGACAACTAATGAAAAACTGTTTTTT. Translation: CASSLTGDLTTNEKLFF.

There are a few counts of this clonotype. The rearrangement joins TRBV28 to TRBJ1-1, with D tentatively TRBD1 (6 bases). Trimming shortened V by 4 bases and J by 5 bases, and 17 bases separated the two germline ends. In germline, CDR1 is MDHEN, CDR2 SYDVKM. CDR3 size: 15 residues. CDR3 region: CASSWALQGFTEAFF. CDR3 DNA: TGTGCCAGCAGTTGGGCCCTACAGGGATTTACTGAAGCTTTCTTT.

The chain has TRBV7-2 and TRBJ2-5, with TRBD2 as a possible D gene (5 bases). V lost 9 bases to trimming and J lost 5 bases, with 22 bases between them. CDR1 is SGHTA and CDR2 is FQGNSA in the germline V gene. This CDR3 is 15 amino acids long. CDR3 coding DNA: TGTGCCAGTGCTTCCTTCGGGGATCGCCGGGAGACCCAGTACTTC. It is translated as CASASFGDRRETQYF.

The V gene is TRBV7-9, the J gene TRBJ2-5; TRBD1 matches 7 bases. The CDR3 sequence is 14 residues long. Germline CDR1 SEHNR, CDR2 FQNEAQ (reference sequence). With 5 bases clipped from V and 6 bases from J, the junction kept 9 bases outside the gene matches. In DNA form, the CDR3 reads TGTGCCAGCAGCCAAGCTATAGGGGGCCAGACCCAGTACTTC. This codes for CASSQAIGGQTQYF.

The sample holds many counts of this clonotype. This rearrangement joins TRBV11-2 to TRBJ1-5, with 7 bases that match TRBD1. The CDR3 extends over 20 amino acids. The V and J ends lost 4 bases and 0 bases, in that order; junction bases with no gene match: 18. The germline V gene has CDR1 SGHAT and CDR2 FQNNGV. CDR3 sequence reads: CASSSLQLKGTDYSNQPQHF. The CDR3, as DNA: TGTGCCAGCAGCTCCCTCCAGCTTAAGGGGACAGACTATAGCAATCAGCCCCAGCATTTT.

The rearrangement joins TRBV2 to TRBJ1-4, with 9 bases matching TRBD1. Trimming took 4 bases from V and 8 from J; bases not matched to a gene: 2. This CDR3 contains 13 residues. The germline CDR1 and CDR2 sequences are SNHLY and FYNNEI. The CDR3 is CASSGDRVEKLFF. The CDR3 bases are TGTGCCAGCAGTGGGGACAGGGTAGAAAAACTGTTTTTT. Combining the CDR3 with reference TRBV2 and TRBJ1-4 gives the whole variable domain EPEVTQTPSHQVTQMGQEVILRCVPISNHLYFYWYRQILGQKVEFLVSFYNNEISEKSEIFDDQFSVERPDGSNFTLKIRSTKLEDSAMYFCASSGDRVEKLFFGSGTQLSVL.

The chain joins TRBV5-1 to TRBJ2-7; TRBD2 agrees at 10 bases. This CDR3 is built from 18 residues. The trim removed 5 bases at V and 9 bases at J, leaving 23 bases unmatched. Germline loops: CDR1 SGHRS, CDR2 YFSETQ. The CDR3 DNA is TGCGCCAGCAGTCCTGGGCCGCAATCCCTAGCGGGAGTGGAGGGGCAGTACTTC. It encodes CASSPGPQSLAGVEGQYF. The whole variable domain, remainder taken from reference TRBV5-1 and TRBJ2-7, is KAGVTQTPRYLIKTRGQQVTLSCSPISGHRSVSWYQQTPGQGLQFLFEYFSETQRNKGNFPGRFSGRQFSNSRSEMNVSTLELGDSALYLCASSPGPQSLAGVEGQYFGPGTRLTVT.

The chain uses TRBV5-6 and TRBJ2-5; D unresolved. This CDR3 region has 14 residues. V was clipped by 4 bases and J by 5 bases, with 15 bases between them. Looked up from germline, CDR1 is SGHDT and CDR2 is YYEEEE. The CDR3 bases are TGTGCCAGCAGCACCCGAGGAGTTGGTGAGACCCAGTACTTC. Its translation: CASSTRGVGETQYF.

There are many counts of this clonotype. Here the CDR3 DNA reads TGTGCCAGCAGCTTCTCTACCTATGGCTACACCTTC. This encodes CASSFSTYGYTF. The chain carries TRBV7-2 and TRBJ1-2; no firm D call. The germline CDR1 and CDR2 sequences are SGHTA and FQGNSA. With 3 bases removed from V and 4 bases from J, the gap between germline ends came to 6 bases. The CDR3 extends over 12 amino acids.

This clonotype has a count of ten or more. This sequence joins TRBV28 and TRBJ2-5; 12 nucleotides align to TRBD2. Germline V CDR1 and CDR2: MDHEN, SYDVKM. J gave up 3 bases and V 5 bases, and 4 bases lay outside the gene matches. The CDR3 extends over 15 amino acids. CDR3 protein: CASSRTSGTEETQYF. The CDR3 DNA sequence: TGTGCCAGCAGTCGGACTAGCGGGACCGAAGAGACCCAGTACTTC.

The CDR3 is CASSYSSGLGNSPLHF. CDR3 DNA sequence: TGTGCCAGCAGTTACTCCTCGGGGTTAGGTAATTCACCCCTCCACTTT. This chain uses TRBV6-2 or TRBV6-3 with TRBJ1-6, with no clear D. V lost 0 bases, J lost 6 bases, and 12 bases lay in between. Looked up from germline, CDR1 is MNHEY and CDR2 is SVGEGT. This CDR3 contains 16 residues.

This clonotype was seen a handful of times. The J gene is TRBJ1-6, the V gene TRBV2; D remains ambiguous. V was pared by 8 bases and J by 10 bases, with 15 bases between. This CDR3 region has 13 residues. Germline V CDR1 and CDR2: SNHLY, FYNNEI. Written as DNA, the CDR3 is TGTGCCAGCGGGCAGGAGTTTAAATCACCCCTCCACTTT. This sequence encodes CASGQEFKSPLHF.